This T cell receptor beta chain was sequenced in a study of blood T cell repertoires in COVID-19. Study background: PBMCs, B-cell-depleted T cells, or T cells provided the cDNA or gDNA that made up the material.

Clones were sequenced by immunoSEQ multiplex PCR, and TCRdb holds only the in-frame ones, with some missing. The sample shows 150,000 to 190,000 clones, roughly 82% of them seen only once. The germline CDR1 and CDR2 sequences are MDHEN and SYDVKM. This CDR3 has 17 amino acids. Trimming removed 4 bases from V and 8 bases from J, with 21 bases in between. The TCR was taken from a woman aged 45-59 years with acute or convalescent COVID-19. The specimen was peripheral blood. This chain connects TRBV28 to TRBJ1-6, with TRBD1 as a possible D gene (5 bases). DNA for the CDR3: TGTGCCAGCAGTTCCCCCGCGGGACCTAGGACCTATTCACCCCTCCACTTT. This translates into CASSSPAGPRTYSPLHF.